These 5 T cell receptor beta chains were all obtained from the same sample, sequenced in a study of identifying expanded T cells in peripheral blood. The method was immunoSEQ multiplex PCR; TCRdb's version includes in-frame clones alone and lacks a portion of them. In the table there are about 85,000 clones, approximately 90% of which are singletons. The sequenced sample was blood. The receptors originated from a person aged 18 to 70 in good health.

This chain links TRBV28 with TRBJ1-5; TRBD1 might be the D (5 bases). This CDR3 contains 13 residues. Trimming took off 6 bases at V and 1 base at J, with 7 bases between the two ends. Germline V CDR1 and CDR2: MDHEN, SYDVKM. The CDR3 coding sequence is TGTGCCAGCAGGGGGCTAAGCAATCAGCCCCAGCATTTT. Translation: CASRGLSNQPQHF.

This rearrangement joins TRBV6-6 to TRBJ2-1, with D uncertain. CDR1 MNHNY and CDR2 SVGAGI come from the germline V gene (reference sequence). Between the trimmed V and J ends, which lost 0 bases and 4 bases, there was a span of 1 base. The CDR3 length is 12 residues. The CDR3 spells CASSYSYNEQFF. The CDR3 nucleotides read TGTGCCAGCAGTTACTCTTACAATGAGCAGTTCTTC.

CDR3 DNA sequence: TGTGCCAGCAGCACTAGGACAGGGGTGGGGCAGCCCCAGCATTTT. It codes for CASSTRTGVGQPQHF. This chain connects TRBV7-2 to TRBJ1-5; 9 nucleotides agree with TRBD1. The V and J ends lost 5 bases and 7 bases, in that order; junction bases with no gene match: 9. CDR3 length equals 15 residues. Germline loops: CDR1 SGHTA, CDR2 FQGNSA.

The chain carries TRBV15 and TRBJ2-2; D remains ambiguous. The CDR3 has 12 residues. Germline assignment: CDR1 LNHNV and CDR2 YYDKDF (reference sequence). With 5 bases removed from V and 4 bases from J, the gap between germline ends came to 5 bases. The CDR3 reads CATSGSTGELFF. In DNA form, the CDR3 reads TGTGCCACCAGCGGCAGCACCGGGGAGCTGTTTTTT.

The rearrangement links TRBV7-2 to TRBJ2-5; 9 bases fit TRBD2. V lost 1 base to trimming and J lost 9 bases; unmatched junction nucleotides: 0. The length of the CDR3 is 12 residues. The germline V gene encodes CDR1 SGHTA and CDR2 FQGNSA. The DNA of the CDR3 is TGTGCCAGCAGCTTAGGCGGGGGGGCCCAGTACTTC. Its protein is CASSLGGGAQYF. Based on the CDR3 plus reference TRBV7-2 and TRBJ2-5, the full variable domain is GAGVSQSPSNKVTEKGKDVELRCDPISGHTALYWYRQSLGQGLEFLIYFQGNSAPDKSGLPSDRFSAERTGGSVSTLTIQRTQQEDSAVYLCASSLGGGAQYFGPGTRLLVL.